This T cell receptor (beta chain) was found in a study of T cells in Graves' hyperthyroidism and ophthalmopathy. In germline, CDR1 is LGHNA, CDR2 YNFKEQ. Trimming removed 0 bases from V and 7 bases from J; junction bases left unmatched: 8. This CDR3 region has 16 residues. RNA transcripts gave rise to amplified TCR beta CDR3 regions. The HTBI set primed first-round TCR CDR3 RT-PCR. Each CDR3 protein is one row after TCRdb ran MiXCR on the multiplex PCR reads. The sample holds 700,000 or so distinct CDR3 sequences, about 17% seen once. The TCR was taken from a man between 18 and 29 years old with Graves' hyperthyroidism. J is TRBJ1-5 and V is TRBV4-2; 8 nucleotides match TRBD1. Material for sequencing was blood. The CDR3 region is CASSQEGGQGGQPQHF. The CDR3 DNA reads TGTGCCAGCAGCCAAGAAGGCGGACAGGGTGGGCAGCCCCAGCATTTT.